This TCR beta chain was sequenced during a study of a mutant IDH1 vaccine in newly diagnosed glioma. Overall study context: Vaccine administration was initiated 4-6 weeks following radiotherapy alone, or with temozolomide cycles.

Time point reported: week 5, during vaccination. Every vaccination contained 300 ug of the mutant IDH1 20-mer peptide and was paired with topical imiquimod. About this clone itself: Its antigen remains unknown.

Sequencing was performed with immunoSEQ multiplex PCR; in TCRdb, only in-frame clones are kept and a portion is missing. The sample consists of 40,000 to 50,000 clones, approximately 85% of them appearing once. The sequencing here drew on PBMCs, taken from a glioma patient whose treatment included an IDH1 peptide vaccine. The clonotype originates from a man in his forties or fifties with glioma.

The CDR3 is CASSVDMVGGYTF. As DNA, the CDR3 is TGTGCCAGCAGCGTAGATATGGTAGGGGGCTACACCTTC. The V gene is TRBV9, the J gene TRBJ1-2; no reliable D call. This CDR3 has 13 residues. CDR1 and CDR2 from the germline V gene are SGDLS and YYNGEE. Trimming took 0 bases from V and 8 from J, leaving 11 bases between them.